The subject of this entry is one T cell receptor (beta chain). Its antigen is not known. The CDR3 consists of 16 residues. J gave up 2 bases and V 4 bases, and 11 bases lay outside the gene matches. CDR1 and CDR2 (germline): LNHDA, SQIVND (reference sequence). The data derive from a study of T cell repertoires in cytomegalovirus infection. Study as a whole: Signatures in public TCR beta sequences pointed to both CMV infection and matching HLA type.

TCRdb fed the reads into MiXCR, producing one record per CDR3 protein. Of approximately 550,000 distinct CDR3 sequences detected, about 17% appear once; the ten largest clones hold 24%. Study-wide points: Ex vivo, HLA-C-restricted CMV-specific TCR beta clonotypes prevailed over the rest of the response.

The clonotype originates from a human donor in good health (CMV status not recorded). Some clones in this sample may be carry-over from other donors' samples. The sequenced sample was CD8+ T cells from PBMCs. The chain links TRBV19 to TRBJ2-7; the match to TRBD1 covers 7 bases. Here the CDR3 DNA reads TGTGCCAGTAGTACCCGCTTGGGACAGATCCCCTACGAGCAGTACTTC. Translating gives CASSTRLGQIPYEQYF.